The clone carrying this T cell receptor beta chain has ten or more counts. What it recognizes is unknown. Trimming took off 5 bases at V and 1 base at J, with 8 bases between the two ends. This CDR3 is built from 14 residues. These data originate in a study of response to subunit inactivated influenza vaccine. The study's findings and limits: Authors proposed each seasonal influenza vaccination draws in few new T cells.

MiXCR was run by TCRdb on the RT-PCR reads, yielding one entry per CDR3 protein. The table lists hundreds of thousands of distinct CDR3 sequences, about 25% of them singletons, with 1.5% to 2% in the top ten. This sequence was found in a man aged 50-60 years who received an inactivated influenza vaccine. The gene calls are TRBV12-3 or TRBV12-4 and TRBJ2-2; a weak D match, TRBD1 (5 bases). The sequences come from CD4+ T cells sorted from PBMCs, collected 5 to 6 days after vaccination. In DNA, the CDR3 is TGTGCCAGCAGTAGGACACAGAACACCGGGGAGCTGTTTTTT. Residues: CASSRTQNTGELFF.